The TCR beta chain described here comes from a study of blood T cells in healthy people across ages (dated by TCRdb to the mid-2010s). Study-wide context: In model experiments, roughly one uniquely barcoded TCR beta cDNA molecule per two T cells was captured by template switching. To track age-related changes in TCR beta repertoire diversity, the study relied on deep sequencing normalized with unique cDNA molecular identifiers. The donors were split into four age groups: young (average approximately 16 years), middle-aged (roughly 42), aged (more than 55) and long-lived (about 74). Donors of different ages were randomly distributed across sequencing lanes to avoid experimental bias. Two additional independent replicas of 1 million unique cDNA reads from the same blood draw were analyzed for two donors (one aged 18 to 29 and one aged 80 or older).

The paper as a whole reports these results and caveats: Because donor CMV infection status was unknown, age-related changes in expanded clonotypes were potentially confounded. As age increased, observed TCR beta diversity per million T cells dropped in a roughly linear way, and a significant reduction was already evident by age roughly 40. The percentage of naive T cells measured by flow cytometry correlated strongly with observed TCR beta diversity. Because profiling used bulk unsorted PBMCs, naive and antigen-experienced compartments could not be compared conclusively. Estimates of total diversity based on one million sequenced T cells were considered lower bounds and underestimates. Compared with the aged group, the long-lived group had more naive CD4+ T cells, fewer expanded clones and increased TCR diversity, suggesting age selection.

The roughly 38 donors, aged roughly 6 to 100 years, were systemically healthy Caucasian individuals from Russia. Roughly 10 milliliters of peripheral blood were collected from each donor into EDTA-treated Vacutainer tubes. Ficoll-Paque density-gradient centrifugation was used to isolate PBMCs, with at least 7 million obtained per sample. Trizol reagent was used to extract total RNA from PBMCs, with at least 5.5 micrograms per sample. The percentages of naive CD45RAhigh/CD27high T cells were determined by flow cytometry on a PBMC aliquot from every donor. Inclusive of the bounding cysteine and phenylalanine, the CDR3 is 12 residues long. The retained sequence is limited to the CDR3, 36 bases, with the frame set at the first base. The junction shows trimming of 6 bases on V and 3 bases on J, plus 9 bases between the germline ends. CDR1 DFQATT and CDR2 SNEGSKA were looked up in the germline V gene (reference sequence).

The receptor library was made with 5' RACE. The sequencing machine was an Illumina HiSeq 2500. A second PCR of roughly 7 to 11 cycles was performed with a sample-barcoded 5' primer and a J-beta primer mix. Each TCR beta cDNA molecule received a unique molecular identifier from a template-switch 5' adaptor carrying 12 random nucleotides. Each sample yielded at least 2.5 million CDR3-containing paired-end reads. First-strand cDNA synthesis was performed from all RNA using the Mint cDNA synthesis kit, with priming by a TRBC-specific oligonucleotide. After uracil-DNA glycosylase treatment, a first 18-cycle PCR used universal primers M1SS and BC2_uni_R on all cDNA. Turning to the authors' computational methods: For normalization, 1 million high-quality reads, each with a distinct molecular identifier, were randomly selected from each sample. Reads with shared molecular identifiers were discarded instead of being binned into consensus sequences. CDR3 identification, clonotype clustering and error correction used MiTCR with a Q25 quality threshold and the strictest error-elimination algorithm. A nonparametric unseen species model with Euler transformation was used to estimate a lower bound on total TCR beta diversity. TCRdb took the public reads, trimmed them with fastp at Q25, ran MiXCR for clone calling and kept in-frame beta chains. Every entry covers one CDR3 protein and lists the most common genes and DNA from its rows. TCRdb, not the authors, supplied the V and J calls. The sample records hundreds of thousands of distinct CDR3 sequences, roughly half of which are singletons. The ten largest clones represent 13% of the sample.

Turning to this clonotype: Its antigen remains unidentified. Per-base quality was not reported, and no clone a single base away is much larger than it.

The specimen was blood. The TCR was taken from a woman of 80 years or more in good health. Recombination joined TRBV20-1 with TRBJ2-1, with a tentative D gene TRBD2 over 5 matching bases. The DNA is as follows: TGCAGTGCCCCGGCGGGCTACAATGAGCAGTTCTTC. It translates to CSAPAGYNEQFF.